The present T cell receptor (beta chain) was sequenced within a study of T cell repertoires in cytomegalovirus infection. The overall study: CMV infection and matching HLA type were both indicated by public TCR beta signatures. Notes on the study in general: Within the response measured ex vivo, HLA-C-restricted CMV-specific TCR beta clonotypes were dominant.

This CDR3 contains 16 residues. The V end was cut by 4 bases, the J end by 5 bases, with 20 bases between. TCRdb independently ran MiXCR on the reads; one entry per CDR3 protein. This table holds 600,000 to 800,000 distinct CDR3 sequences, 24% found once. This clonotype appeared a few times. Its antigen is not identified. Sequences were obtained from CD8+ T cells from PBMCs. The chain carries TRBV12-3 or TRBV12-4 and TRBJ2-5; D might be TRBD2 (5 bases). This receptor was identified in a human donor in good health (CMV status not recorded). Some clones in this sample may be carry-over from other donors' samples. CDR3 DNA: TGTGCCAGCAGTTCTTATCCAGGACTCGGGATGGAGACCCAGTACTTC. It is translated as CASSSYPGLGMETQYF.